The clone carrying this T cell receptor beta chain was seen repeatedly, ten times or more. No antigen is known for it. CDR3 length: 15 amino acids. Trimming at V came to 3 bases and at J to 7 bases, leaving 7 bases not matched to a gene. Per germline, CDR1 SGHAT and CDR2 FQNNGV. TCRdb re-called the reads through MiXCR, storing one row per CDR3 protein. Here the sample spans over 450,000 distinct CDR3 sequences, over 9% being singletons. This sample is part of a study of T cell repertoires in cytomegalovirus infection. Background on the study: Public TCR beta signatures were indicative of both CMV infection and a matching HLA type. The study's findings and limits: Of the TCR beta families, the public ones yielded a cumulative frequency that identified carriers of CMV plus the relevant HLA. Predominance within the ex vivo response was attributable to HLA-C-restricted CMV-specific TCR beta clonotypes.

This TCR derives from a human donor in good health (CMV status not recorded). Some clones in this sample may be carry-over from other donors' samples. The J gene is TRBJ2-3, the V gene TRBV11-2; TRBD2 aligns across 10 bases. The sample taken for sequencing was PBMCs. This CDR3 is CASSLRSGGSYTQYF. The DNA for the CDR3 is TGTGCCAGCAGCTTGCGTAGCGGGGGGTCATATACGCAGTATTTT.